This T cell receptor (beta chain) emerged from a study of regulatory T cells in long-lasting Graves disease. Study-wide findings and caveats: TRBV28, TRBJ1-2 and TRBJ2-5 emerged as the favored segments in persistent disease.

For this clonotype: Its antigen is currently unknown. This may be a read error: a much more frequent sequence differs by one nucleotide.

Time point described: persistent/refractory GD, antithyroid drugs over 5 years with positive TRAb. PBMCs were the source of the RNA used for TCR sequencing. The diagnosis of Graves' disease used American Thyroid Association guidelines. Building the TCR beta libraries relied on iRepertoire HTBI primers, and CDR3 regions underwent Arm-PCR. Per the authors' pipeline: From all samples, identification returned 14 TRBJ and approximately 61 TRBV segments. TCRdb reprocessed the multiplex PCR reads with MiXCR, giving one entry per CDR3 protein. The V and J calls were determined by TCRdb, not by the authors. Among about 430,000 distinct CDR3 sequences listed, about 21% were seen once. CDR3 length: 19 residues. Trimming at V came to 4 bases and at J to 0 bases, leaving 10 bases not matched to a gene. Per the germline V gene, CDR1 is MNHNS and CDR2 is SASEGT.

This clonotype was sampled from a female donor with Graves disease. The J gene is TRBJ2-1, the V gene TRBV6-1; 12 nucleotides match TRBD2. The sequencing here drew on peripheral blood mononuclear cells (PBMCs), taken when the disease was refractory, from a patient treated with antithyroid drugs. Here the CDR3 reads CASSGEGLAGISSYNEQFF. CDR3 coding DNA: TGTGCCAGCAGTGGAGAGGGACTAGCGGGTATAAGCTCCTACAATGAGCAGTTCTTC.